The 2 T cell receptor beta chains given below trace back to one sample, sequenced in a study of shared clonotypes between healthy human individuals. Naive CD8 cells comprised CD45RO-negative, CCR7-positively selected cells, excluding terminally differentiated effector memory CD45RA+ cells. The data were produced by immunoSEQ multiplex PCR, yet TCRdb's version contains in-frame clones alone and is incomplete. The sample contains about 2.1 million clones, just over 90% of which appear only once. The sequencing input was naive CD8+ T cells from PBMCs. The origin of the receptors is a man aged 18-30 years in good health. Some clones in this sample may be carry-over from other donors' samples.

This chain joins TRBV10-2 and TRBJ1-2; D not resolved. The germline gives CDR1 WSHSY, CDR2 SAAADI. This CDR3 has 12 residues. Trimming shortened V by 8 bases and J by 3 bases, and 10 bases separated the two germline ends. The CDR3 region has the DNA TGCGCCAGCCGGCAGGCCTACTATGGCTACACCTTC. Its protein is CASRQAYYGYTF.

The chain joins TRBV27 to TRBJ2-1; 8 positions agree with TRBD1. Germline V gene data show CDR1 as MNHEY and CDR2 as SMNVEV (reference sequence). The CDR3 consists of 16 residues. V gave up 5 bases and J gave up 4 bases; unmatched junction bases: 10. CDR3 nucleotides: TGTGCCAGCAGTCCGCGGACAGGGCCCCAATACAATGAGCAGTTCTTC. Encoded protein: CASSPRTGPQYNEQFF.